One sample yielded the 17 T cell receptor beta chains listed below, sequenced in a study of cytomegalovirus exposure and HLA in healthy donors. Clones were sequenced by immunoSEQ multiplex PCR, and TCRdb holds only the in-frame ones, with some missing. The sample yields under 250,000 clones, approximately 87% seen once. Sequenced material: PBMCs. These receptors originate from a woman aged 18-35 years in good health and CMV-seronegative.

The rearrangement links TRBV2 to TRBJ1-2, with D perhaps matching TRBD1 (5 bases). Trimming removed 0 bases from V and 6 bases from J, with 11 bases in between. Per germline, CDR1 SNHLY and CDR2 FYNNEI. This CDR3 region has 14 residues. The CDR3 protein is CASSEATRADGYTF. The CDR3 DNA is TGTGCCAGCAGTGAAGCGACCAGGGCGGATGGCTACACCTTC. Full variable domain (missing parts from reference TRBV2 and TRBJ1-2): EPEVTQTPSHQVTQMGQEVILRCVPISNHLYFYWYRQILGQKVEFLVSFYNNEISEKSEIFDDQFSVERPDGSNFTLKIRSTKLEDSAMYFCASSEATRADGYTFGSGTRLTVV.

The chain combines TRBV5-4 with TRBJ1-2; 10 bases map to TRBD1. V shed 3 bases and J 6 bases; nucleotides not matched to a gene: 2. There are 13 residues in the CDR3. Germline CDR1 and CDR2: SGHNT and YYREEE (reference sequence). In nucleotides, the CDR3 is TGTGCCAGCAGCTCAGGGACAGGGGATGGCTACACCTTC. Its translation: CASSSGTGDGYTF.

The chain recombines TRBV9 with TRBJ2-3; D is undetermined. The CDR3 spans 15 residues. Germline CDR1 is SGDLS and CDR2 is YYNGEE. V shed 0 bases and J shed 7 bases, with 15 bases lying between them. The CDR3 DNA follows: TGTGCCAGCAGCGTAGCTACTCCGTCGGCCAATACGCAGTATTTT. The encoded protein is CASSVATPSANTQYF.

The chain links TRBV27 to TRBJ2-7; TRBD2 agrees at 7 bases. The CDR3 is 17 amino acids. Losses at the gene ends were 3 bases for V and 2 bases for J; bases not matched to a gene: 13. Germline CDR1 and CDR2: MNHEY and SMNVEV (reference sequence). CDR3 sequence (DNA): TGTGCCAGCAGTTTCCGGGCGGGAGCGGTACCTACCTACGAGCAGTACTTC. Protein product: CASSFRAGAVPTYEQYF.

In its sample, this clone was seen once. CDR3 amino acids: CASRQGLREKLFF. The DNA of the CDR3 is TGTGCCAGCCGCCAGGGGTTGAGGGAAAAACTGTTTTTT. The rearrangement joins TRBV5-8 to TRBJ1-4; D may be TRBD1 (6 bases). Between the trimmed V and J ends, which lost 7 bases and 8 bases, there was a span of 15 bases. This CDR3 is 13 amino acids long. Germline V CDR1 and CDR2: SGHTS, YDEGEE. The whole variable domain, filled in from reference TRBV5-8 and TRBJ1-4, reads EAGVTQSPTHLIKTRGQQATLRCSPISGHTSVYWYQQALGLGLQFLLWYDEGEERNRGNFPPRFSGRQFPNYSSELNVNALELEDSALYLCASRQGLREKLFFGSGTQLSVL.

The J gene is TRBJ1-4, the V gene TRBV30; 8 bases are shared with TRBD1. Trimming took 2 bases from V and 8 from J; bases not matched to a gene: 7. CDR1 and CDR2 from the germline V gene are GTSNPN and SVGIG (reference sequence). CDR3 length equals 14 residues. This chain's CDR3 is CAWSRQGAWEKLFF. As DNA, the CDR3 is TGTGCCTGGAGTCGGCAGGGGGCTTGGGAAAAACTGTTTTTT.

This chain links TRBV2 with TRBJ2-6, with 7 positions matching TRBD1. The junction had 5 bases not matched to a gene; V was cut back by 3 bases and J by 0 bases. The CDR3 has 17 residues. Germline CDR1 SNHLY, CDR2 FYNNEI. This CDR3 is CASSDPTGPSGANVLTF. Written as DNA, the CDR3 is TGTGCCAGCAGTGACCCGACAGGGCCCTCTGGGGCCAACGTCCTGACTTTC.

CDR3 amino acids: CASSPGSSPLHF. The CDR3 bases are TGTGCCAGCAGCCCAGGGTCTTCACCCCTCCACTTT. V usage is TRBV7-9 and J usage is TRBJ1-6, with D possibly being TRBD1 (5 bases). The germline gives CDR1 SEHNR, CDR2 FQNEAQ (reference sequence). Trimming took 5 bases from V and 9 from J, leaving 8 bases between them. This CDR3 is 12 amino acids long.

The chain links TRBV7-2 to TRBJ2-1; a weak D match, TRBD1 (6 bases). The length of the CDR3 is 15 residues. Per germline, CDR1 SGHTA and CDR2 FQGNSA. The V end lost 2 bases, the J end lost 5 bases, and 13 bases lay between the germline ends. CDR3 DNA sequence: TGTGCCAGCAGCTTAAGGTGGGGGCTTAACAATGAGCAGTTCTTC. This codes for CASSLRWGLNNEQFF.

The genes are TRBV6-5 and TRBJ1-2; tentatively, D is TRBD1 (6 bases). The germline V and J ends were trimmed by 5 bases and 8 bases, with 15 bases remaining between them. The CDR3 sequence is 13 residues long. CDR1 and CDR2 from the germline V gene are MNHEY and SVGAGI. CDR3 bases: TGTGCCAGCAGTGGAAGATGGGGGCAGGGCTACACCTTC. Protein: CASSGRWGQGYTF.

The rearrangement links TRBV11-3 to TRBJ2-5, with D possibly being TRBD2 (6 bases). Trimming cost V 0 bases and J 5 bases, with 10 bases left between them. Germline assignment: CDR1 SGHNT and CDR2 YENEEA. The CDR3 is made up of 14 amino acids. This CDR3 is CASSLDPSEETQYF. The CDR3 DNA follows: TGTGCCAGCAGCTTAGACCCTAGCGAGGAGACCCAGTACTTC.

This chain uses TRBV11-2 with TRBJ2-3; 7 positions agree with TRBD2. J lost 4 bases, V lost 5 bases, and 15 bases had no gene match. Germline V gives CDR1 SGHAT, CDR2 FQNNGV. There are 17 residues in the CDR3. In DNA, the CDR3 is TGTGCCAGCAGCCCCCTTTTGGGAGGGTCCTGGGCAGATACGCAGTATTTT. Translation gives CASSPLLGGSWADTQYF.

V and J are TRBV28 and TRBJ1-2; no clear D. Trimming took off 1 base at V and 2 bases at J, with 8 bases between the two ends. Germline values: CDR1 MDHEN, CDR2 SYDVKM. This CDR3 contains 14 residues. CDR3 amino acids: CASSLSGENYGYTF. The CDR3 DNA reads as TGTGCCAGCAGTTTATCCGGGGAGAACTATGGCTACACCTTC.

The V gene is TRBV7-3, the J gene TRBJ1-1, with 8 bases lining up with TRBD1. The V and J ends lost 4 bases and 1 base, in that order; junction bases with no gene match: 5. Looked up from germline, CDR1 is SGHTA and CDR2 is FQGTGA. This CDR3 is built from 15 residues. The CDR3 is CASSSTGVPNTEAFF. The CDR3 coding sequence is TGTGCCAGCAGCTCGACAGGGGTGCCGAACACTGAAGCTTTCTTT. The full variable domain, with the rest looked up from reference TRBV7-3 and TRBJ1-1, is GAGVSQTPSNKVTEKGKYVELRCDPISGHTALYWYRQSLGQGPEFLIYFQGTGAADDSGLPNDRFFAVRPEGSVSTLKIQRTERGDSAVYLCASSSTGVPNTEAFFGQGTRLTVV.

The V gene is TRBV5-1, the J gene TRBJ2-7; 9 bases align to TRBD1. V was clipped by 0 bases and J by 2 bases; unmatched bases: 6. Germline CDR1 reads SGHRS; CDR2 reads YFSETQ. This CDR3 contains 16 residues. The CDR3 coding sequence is TGCGCCAGCAGCTTGGCCAGTGGGACAGGGCCCTACGAGCAGTACTTC. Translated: CASSLASGTGPYEQYF.

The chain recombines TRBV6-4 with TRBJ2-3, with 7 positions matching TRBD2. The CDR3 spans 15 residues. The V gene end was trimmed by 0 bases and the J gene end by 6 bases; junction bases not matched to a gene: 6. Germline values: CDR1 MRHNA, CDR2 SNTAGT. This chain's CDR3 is CASSDSGGGPDTQYF. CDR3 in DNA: TGTGCCAGCAGTGACTCGGGGGGAGGGCCCGATACGCAGTATTTT.

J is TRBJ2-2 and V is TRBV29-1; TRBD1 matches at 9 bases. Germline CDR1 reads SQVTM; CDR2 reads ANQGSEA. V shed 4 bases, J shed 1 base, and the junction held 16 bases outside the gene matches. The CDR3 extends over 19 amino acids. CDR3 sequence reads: CSVVFQITPGQGNTGELFF. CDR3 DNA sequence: TGCAGCGTTGTCTTCCAAATAACTCCGGGACAGGGGAACACCGGGGAGCTGTTTTTT.